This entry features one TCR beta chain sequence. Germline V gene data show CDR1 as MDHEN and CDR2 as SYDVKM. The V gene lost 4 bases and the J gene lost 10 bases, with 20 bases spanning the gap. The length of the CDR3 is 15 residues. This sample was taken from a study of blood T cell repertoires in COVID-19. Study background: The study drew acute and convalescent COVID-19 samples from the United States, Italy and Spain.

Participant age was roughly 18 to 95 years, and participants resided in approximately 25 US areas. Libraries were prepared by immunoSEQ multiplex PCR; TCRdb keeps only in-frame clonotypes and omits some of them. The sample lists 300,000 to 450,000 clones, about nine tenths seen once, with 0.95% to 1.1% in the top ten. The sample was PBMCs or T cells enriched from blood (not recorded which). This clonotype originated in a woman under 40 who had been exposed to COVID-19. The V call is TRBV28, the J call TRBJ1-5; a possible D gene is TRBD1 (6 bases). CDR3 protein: CASSSTGKSNGPQHF. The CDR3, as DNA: TGTGCCAGCAGTTCCACAGGGAAGTCTAATGGCCCCCAGCATTTT.